This T cell receptor beta chain was observed in a study of PD-1 blockade in classical Hodgkin lymphoma. Overall study results and limits: Newly diagnosed patients were said to have less baseline TCR diversity than healthy donors did.

Time point denoted: newly diagnosed, previously untreated cHL patient sample. With regard to this clone: What it recognizes is unknown.

Assay: immunoSEQ multiplex PCR; the TCRdb copy retains only in-frame clones and omits some. This table holds some 17,000 clones, just under 85% found once. The sample taken for sequencing was peripheral blood mononuclear cells (PBMCs). This TCR came from a human donor with classical Hodgkin lymphoma.

The CDR3 protein is CASSETVGGNYGYTF. In DNA form, the CDR3 reads TGTGCCAGCAGTGAAACCGTCGGGGGGAACTATGGCTACACCTTC. The V call is TRBV2, the J call TRBJ1-2; D might be TRBD1 (5 bases). CDR1 SNHLY and CDR2 FYNNEI come from the germline V gene. V lost 2 bases, J lost 2 bases, and 12 bases lay in between. CDR3 length: 15 residues.